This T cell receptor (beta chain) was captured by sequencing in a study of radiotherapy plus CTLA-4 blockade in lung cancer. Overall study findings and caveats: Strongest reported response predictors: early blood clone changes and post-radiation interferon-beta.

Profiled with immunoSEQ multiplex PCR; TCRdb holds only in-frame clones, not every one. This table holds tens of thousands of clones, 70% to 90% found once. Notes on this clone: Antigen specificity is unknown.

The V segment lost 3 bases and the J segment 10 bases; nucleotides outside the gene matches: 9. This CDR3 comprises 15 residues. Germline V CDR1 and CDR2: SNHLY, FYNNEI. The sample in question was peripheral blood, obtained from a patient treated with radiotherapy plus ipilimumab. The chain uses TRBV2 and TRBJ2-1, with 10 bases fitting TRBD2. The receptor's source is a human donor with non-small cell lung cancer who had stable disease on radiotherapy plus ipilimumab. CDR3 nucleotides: TGTGCCAGCAGTGACCGGGCTAGCGGGAGCGGCGAGCAGTTCTTC. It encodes CASSDRASGSGEQFF.